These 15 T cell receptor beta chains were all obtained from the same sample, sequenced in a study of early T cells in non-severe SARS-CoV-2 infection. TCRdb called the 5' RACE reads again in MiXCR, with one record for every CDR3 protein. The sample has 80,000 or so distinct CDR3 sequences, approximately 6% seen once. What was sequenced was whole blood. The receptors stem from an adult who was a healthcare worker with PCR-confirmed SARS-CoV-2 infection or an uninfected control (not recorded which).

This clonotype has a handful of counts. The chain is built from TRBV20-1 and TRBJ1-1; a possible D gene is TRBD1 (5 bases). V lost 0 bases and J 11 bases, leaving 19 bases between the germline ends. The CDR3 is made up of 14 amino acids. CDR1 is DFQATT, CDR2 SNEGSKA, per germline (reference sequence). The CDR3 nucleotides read TGCAGTGCTAGAGATTTCCGGAGGGGCGGATATGCTTTCTTT. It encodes CSARDFRRGGYAFF.

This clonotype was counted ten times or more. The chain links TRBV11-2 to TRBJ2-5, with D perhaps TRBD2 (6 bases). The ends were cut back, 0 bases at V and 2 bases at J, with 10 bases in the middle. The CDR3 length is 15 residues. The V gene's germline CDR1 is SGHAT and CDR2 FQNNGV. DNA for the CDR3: TGTGCCAGCAGCTTAGATTGGGGGGTGCAAGAGACCCAGTACTTC. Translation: CASSLDWGVQETQYF.

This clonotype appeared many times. CDR3 residues: CASQAAPGVPDTQYF. The CDR3 DNA sequence: TGTGCCAGTCAGGCCGCACCAGGGGTTCCAGATACGCAGTATTTT. This rearrangement joins TRBV19 to TRBJ2-3, with TRBD1 as a possible D gene (6 bases). The germline V and J ends were trimmed by 8 bases and 4 bases, with 19 bases remaining between them. The germline V gene has CDR1 LNHDA and CDR2 SQIVND (reference sequence). CDR3 length equals 15 residues.

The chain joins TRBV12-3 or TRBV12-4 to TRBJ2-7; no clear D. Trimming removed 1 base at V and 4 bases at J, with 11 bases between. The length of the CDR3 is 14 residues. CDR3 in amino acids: CASSLGGLEYEQYF. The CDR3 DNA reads TGTGCCAGCAGTTTAGGCGGTTTAGAATACGAGCAGTACTTC.

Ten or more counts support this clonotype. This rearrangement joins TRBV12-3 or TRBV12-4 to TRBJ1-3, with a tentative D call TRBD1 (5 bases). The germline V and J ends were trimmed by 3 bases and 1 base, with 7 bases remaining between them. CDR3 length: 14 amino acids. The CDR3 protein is CASSFQGSGNTIYF. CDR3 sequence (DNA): TGTGCCAGCAGTTTTCAGGGTTCTGGAAACACCATATATTTT.

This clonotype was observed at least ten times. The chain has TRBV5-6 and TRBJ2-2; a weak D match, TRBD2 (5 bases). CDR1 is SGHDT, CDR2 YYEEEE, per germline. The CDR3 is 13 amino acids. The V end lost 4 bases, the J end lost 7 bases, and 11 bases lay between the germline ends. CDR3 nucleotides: TGTGCCAGCAGCCAACTAGGAATCGGGGAGCTGTTTTTT. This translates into CASSQLGIGELFF.

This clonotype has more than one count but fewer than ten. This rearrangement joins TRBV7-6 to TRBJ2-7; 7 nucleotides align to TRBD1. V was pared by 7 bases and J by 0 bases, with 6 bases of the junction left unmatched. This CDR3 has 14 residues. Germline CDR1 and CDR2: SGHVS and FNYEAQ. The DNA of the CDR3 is TGTGCCAGCACCATGGGACAGAACTCCTACGAGCAGTACTTC. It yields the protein CASTMGQNSYEQYF.

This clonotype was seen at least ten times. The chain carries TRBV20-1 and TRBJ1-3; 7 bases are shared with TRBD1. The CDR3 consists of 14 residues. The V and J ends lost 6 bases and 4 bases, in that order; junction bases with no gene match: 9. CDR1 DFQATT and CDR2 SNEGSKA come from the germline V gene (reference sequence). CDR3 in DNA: TGCAGTGCGGACAGGAAAGGGAGGGGAAACACCATATATTTT. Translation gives CSADRKGRGNTIYF.

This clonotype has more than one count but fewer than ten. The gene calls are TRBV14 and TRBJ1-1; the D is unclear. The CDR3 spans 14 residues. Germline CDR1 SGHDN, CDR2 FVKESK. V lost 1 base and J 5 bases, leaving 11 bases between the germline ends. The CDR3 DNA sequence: TGTGCCAGCAGCCAAGGAGGCAGGCGAACTGAAGCTTTCTTT. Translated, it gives CASSQGGRRTEAFF.

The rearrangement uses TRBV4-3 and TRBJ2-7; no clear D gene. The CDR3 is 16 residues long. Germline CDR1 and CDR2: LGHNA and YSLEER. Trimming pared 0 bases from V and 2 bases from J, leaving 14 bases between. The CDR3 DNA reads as TGCGCCAGCAGCCAAGAATTCGGACCTCGTACCTACGAGCAGTACTTC. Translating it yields CASSQEFGPRTYEQYF.

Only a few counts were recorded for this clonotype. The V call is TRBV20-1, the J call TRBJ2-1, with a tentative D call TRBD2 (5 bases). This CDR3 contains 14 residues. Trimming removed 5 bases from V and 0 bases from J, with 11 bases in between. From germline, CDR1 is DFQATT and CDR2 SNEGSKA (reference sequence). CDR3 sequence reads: CSAVSARSYNEQFF. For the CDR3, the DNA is TGCAGTGCTGTTAGCGCTCGCTCCTACAATGAGCAGTTCTTC.

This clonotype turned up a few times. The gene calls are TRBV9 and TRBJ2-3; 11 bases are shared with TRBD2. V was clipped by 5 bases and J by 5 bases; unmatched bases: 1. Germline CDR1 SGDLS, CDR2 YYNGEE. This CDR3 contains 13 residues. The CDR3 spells CASRGTSGDTQYF. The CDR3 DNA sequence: TGTGCCAGCAGGGGGACTAGCGGAGATACGCAGTATTTT.

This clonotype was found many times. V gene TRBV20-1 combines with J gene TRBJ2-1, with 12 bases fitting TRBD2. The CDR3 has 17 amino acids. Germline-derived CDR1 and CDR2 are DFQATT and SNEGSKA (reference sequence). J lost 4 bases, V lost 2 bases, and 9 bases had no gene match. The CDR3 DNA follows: TGCAGTGCTAGAAAAGGGGCTGGGACTAGCGGGTACAATGAGCAGTTCTTC. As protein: CSARKGAGTSGYNEQFF.

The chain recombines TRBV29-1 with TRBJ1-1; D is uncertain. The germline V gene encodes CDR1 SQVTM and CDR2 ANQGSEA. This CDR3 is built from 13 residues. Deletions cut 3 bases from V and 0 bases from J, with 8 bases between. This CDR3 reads CSVDWTVNTEAFF. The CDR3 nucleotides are TGCAGCGTTGACTGGACCGTGAACACTGAAGCTTTCTTT.

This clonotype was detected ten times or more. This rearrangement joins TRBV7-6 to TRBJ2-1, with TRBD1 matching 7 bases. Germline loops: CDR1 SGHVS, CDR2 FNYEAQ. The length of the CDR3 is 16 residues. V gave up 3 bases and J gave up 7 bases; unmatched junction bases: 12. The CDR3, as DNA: TGTGCCAGCAGCTTCCCACCTCTGGCCAGGGGGAATGAGCAGTTCTTC. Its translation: CASSFPPLARGNEQFF.